One TCR beta chain is described in this entry. The germline V gene encodes CDR1 SEHNR and CDR2 FQNEAQ (reference sequence). With 2 bases clipped from V and 0 bases from J, the junction kept 4 bases outside the gene matches. The CDR3 covers 16 residues. These data come from a study of blood T cell repertoires in COVID-19. Across the study: Sample material is recorded as cDNA or gDNA derived from T cells, B-cell-depleted T cells, or PBMCs.

Assay used: immunoSEQ multiplex PCR; TCRdb lists only in-frame clones, some missing. The table lists about 170,000 clones, 88% of them singletons. This TCR was recovered from a man aged 50-60 years who had recovered from COVID-19. Sample: peripheral blood. J is TRBJ2-5 and V is TRBV7-9, with TRBD1 matching over 9 bases. The CDR3 DNA follows: TGTGCCAGCAGCTTAACCGGGACAGGGTACCAAGAGACCCAGTACTTC. Residues: CASSLTGTGYQETQYF.